This TCR beta chain was sequenced for a study of molecular identifiers for immune sequencing clone quantification. A single record per CDR3 protein comes from TCRdb applying MiXCR to the PCR reads. Of 490,000 or so distinct CDR3 sequences listed, around 21% are singletons. As regards this clonotype: A much larger clone lies a single base off, so this may be a read error.

CDR3 length equals 16 residues. V was clipped by 1 base and J by 1 base, with 13 bases between them. Germline lookup yields CDR1 LGHNT and CDR2 FRNRAP. This clonotype was sampled from a human donor in good health. Some libraries in this study had Jurkat cell RNA spiked in. Sequencing was performed on naive CD8+ T cells from blood, with Jurkat cell RNA spiked in. The subset was: FACS-sorted CD8+CD4-CCR7+CD45RA+ naive T cells. V is TRBV12-5 and J is TRBJ1-1, with TRBD1 as a possible D gene (5 bases). The CDR3 reads CASGLEVGEPNTEAFF. The DNA of the CDR3 is TGTGCTAGTGGTTTGGAAGTGGGGGAGCCGAACACTGAAGCTTTCTTT. The complete variable domain, with remaining parts taken from reference TRBV12-5 and TRBJ1-1, reads DARVTQTPRHKVTEMGQEVTMRCQPILGHNTVFWYRQTMMQGLELLAYFRNRAPLDDSGMPKDRFSAEMPDATLATLKIQPSEPRDSAVYFCASGLEVGEPNTEAFFGQGTRLTVV.